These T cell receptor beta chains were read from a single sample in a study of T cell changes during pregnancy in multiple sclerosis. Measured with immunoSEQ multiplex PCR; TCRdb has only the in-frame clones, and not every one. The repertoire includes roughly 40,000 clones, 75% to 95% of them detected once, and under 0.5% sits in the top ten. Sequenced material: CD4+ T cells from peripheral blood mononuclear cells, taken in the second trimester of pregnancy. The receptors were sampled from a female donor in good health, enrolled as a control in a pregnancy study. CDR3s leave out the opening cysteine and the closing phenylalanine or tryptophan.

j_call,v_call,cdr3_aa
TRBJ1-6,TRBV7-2,ASSLTGGSASPLH
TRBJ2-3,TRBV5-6,ASSLGGPTDTQY
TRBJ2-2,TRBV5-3,ARSGGTSRSNTGELF
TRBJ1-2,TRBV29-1,SVEGSSNYGYT
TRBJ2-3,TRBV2,ASGRRGDTQY
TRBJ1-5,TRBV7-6,ASSLNSGANQPQH
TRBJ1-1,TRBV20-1,STGDTEAF
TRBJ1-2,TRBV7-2,ASSGGGYGYT
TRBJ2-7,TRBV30,AWSVLAGGLLFYEQY
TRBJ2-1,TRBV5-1,ASSLGDRGIGNEQF
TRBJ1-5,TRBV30,AWGEDRAHSFSNQPQH
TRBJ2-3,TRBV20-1,SAAYDTQY
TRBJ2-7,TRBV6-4,ATLKVTGANEQY
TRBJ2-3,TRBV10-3,ATAQLAGVPL
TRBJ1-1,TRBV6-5,ASIRRGSTEAF
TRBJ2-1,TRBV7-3,ASSRASYNEQF
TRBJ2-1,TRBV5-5,ASSLAPLRLGSSYNEQF
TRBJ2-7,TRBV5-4,ASSDRQLPTYEQY
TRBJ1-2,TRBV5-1,ASRDPAGLLYGYT
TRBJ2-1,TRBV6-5,ASSYTDNYNEQF
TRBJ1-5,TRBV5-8,ASSLAIQGTQPQH
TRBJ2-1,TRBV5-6,ASSTAINEQF
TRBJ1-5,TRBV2,ASSVGGYQPQH
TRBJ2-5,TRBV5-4,ASSTGLAGGETQY
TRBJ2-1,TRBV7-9,ASSLWRGDSEQF
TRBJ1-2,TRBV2,ASSWEGNYGYT
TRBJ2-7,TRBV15,ATSRGRAGSSYEQY
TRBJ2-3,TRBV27,ASSHTPGLAGDTQY
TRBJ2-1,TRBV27,ASSAPGLAVQGGRNEQF
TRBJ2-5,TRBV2,ASSNGGAFPETQY
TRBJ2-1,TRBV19,ASSPGESSYNEQF
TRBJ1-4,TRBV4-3,ASSQTTGKLF
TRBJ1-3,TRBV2,ASSNRVGNTIY
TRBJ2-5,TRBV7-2,ASSLAPGTLGGTQY
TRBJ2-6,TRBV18,ASSPGIQGSGANVLT
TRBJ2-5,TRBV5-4,ASSEEAGPTQETQY
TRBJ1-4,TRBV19,ASSNRARSEKLF
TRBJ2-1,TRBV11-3,ASSPTRGEQF
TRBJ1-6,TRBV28,ASSLRYDSPLH
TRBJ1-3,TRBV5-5,ASSWGGRFDTIY
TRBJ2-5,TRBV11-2,ASSQTLGSWETQY
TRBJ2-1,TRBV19,ASSIDRAGTYNEQF
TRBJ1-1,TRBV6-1,ASSSTGTGQGEAF
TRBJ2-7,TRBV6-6,ASVAQGREYEQY
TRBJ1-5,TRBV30,AWSRQFPNQPQH
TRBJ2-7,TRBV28,ASSSPSGRDSYEQY
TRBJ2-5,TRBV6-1,ASSPGGSKETQY
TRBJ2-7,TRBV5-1,ASSLVAAGVHSRPTYEQY
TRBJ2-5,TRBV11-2,ASSFRETQY
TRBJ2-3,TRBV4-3,ASSPGGGSDTQY
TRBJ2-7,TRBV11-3,ASSLVVNRAYEQY
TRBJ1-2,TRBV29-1,SVHGDSNYGYT
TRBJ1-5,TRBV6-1,ASRSGQGKSLPQH
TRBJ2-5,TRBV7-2,ASSSTRGLASETQY